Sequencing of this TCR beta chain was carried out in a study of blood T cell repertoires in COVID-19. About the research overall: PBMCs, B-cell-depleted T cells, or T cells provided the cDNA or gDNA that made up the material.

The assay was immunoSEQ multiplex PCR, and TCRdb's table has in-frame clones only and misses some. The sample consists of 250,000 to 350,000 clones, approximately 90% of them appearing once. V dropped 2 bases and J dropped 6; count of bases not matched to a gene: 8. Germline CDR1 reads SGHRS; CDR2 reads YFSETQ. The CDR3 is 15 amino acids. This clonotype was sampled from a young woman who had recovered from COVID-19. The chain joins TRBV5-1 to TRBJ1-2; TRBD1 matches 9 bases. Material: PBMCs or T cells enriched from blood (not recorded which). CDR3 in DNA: TGCGCCAGCAGCTTACCGGGACAGGGTGAGGATGGCTACACCTTC. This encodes CASSLPGQGEDGYTF. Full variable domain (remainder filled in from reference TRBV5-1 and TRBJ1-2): KAGVTQTPRYLIKTRGQQVTLSCSPISGHRSVSWYQQTPGQGLQFLFEYFSETQRNKGNFPGRFSGRQFSNSRSEMNVSTLELGDSALYLCASSLPGQGEDGYTFGSGTRLTVV.